This T cell receptor (beta chain) was identified in a study of blood T cell repertoires in COVID-19. On the study more broadly: Samples came from the United States, Italy and Spain, spanning acute and convalescent COVID-19. PBMCs, B-cell-depleted T cells, or T cells were the source of the cDNA or gDNA that made up the material.

A Seattle source enrolled patients during active infection and followed them longitudinally. The data were produced by immunoSEQ multiplex PCR, yet TCRdb's version contains in-frame clones alone and is incomplete. The table has over 130,000 clones, about 83% seen once. Germline CDR1 reads LGHNA; CDR2 reads YNFKEQ. The CDR3 is made up of 17 amino acids. Trimming at V came to 0 bases and at J to 4 bases, leaving 5 bases not matched to a gene. The chain is built from TRBV4-2 and TRBJ2-1; 11 bases align to TRBD2. The specimen sequenced was peripheral blood. The TCR originated in a man aged 30-40 years with COVID-19, enrolled during active disease. The chain's CDR3 is CASSQDWGLAAYNEQFF. In DNA, the CDR3 is TGTGCCAGCAGCCAAGATTGGGGACTAGCGGCTTACAATGAGCAGTTCTTC.